The sequence of this TCR beta chain was determined in a study of cytomegalovirus exposure and HLA in healthy donors. Study results and limitations: Researchers counted around 180 TCR beta chains as cytomegalovirus-associated. Earlier findings revealed that most TCR beta V segments proved productive either about 87% or about 30% of the time. Highly shared variants forming one cluster were likely a sequencing artifact.

With respect to this clone: Its antigen is still unknown.

V was trimmed by 0 bases and J by 2 bases, leaving 4 bases between them. The CDR3 totals 13 residues. Looked up from germline, CDR1 is MNHEY and CDR2 is SVGAGI. PCR amplification relied on 60 Vbeta primers (plus 13 Jbeta primers). Data came from immunoSEQ multiplex PCR; TCRdb stores just in-frame clones and leaves some out. The sample records about 110,000 clones, about 74% being singletons. The gene calls are TRBV6-5 and TRBJ1-1; no definite D call. The sequence came from a man aged 25 to 40 in good health and CMV-seropositive. Sequencing was done on a sample of PBMCs. The CDR3 DNA reads TGTGCCAGCAGTTACTCCATTAACACTGAAGCTTTCTTT. Protein product: CASSYSINTEAFF.